These T cell receptor beta chains were read from a single sample in a study of blood T cell repertoires in COVID-19. Sequencing used immunoSEQ multiplex PCR; TCRdb keeps in-frame clones, though not all of them. The repertoire consists of some 99,000 clones, with about 85% occurring once and the leading ten covering about 10%. The sequenced material came from peripheral blood. These receptors came from a woman aged 80 or older with acute or convalescent COVID-19. The conserved cysteine and the conserved F or W are not part of the CDR3 here. The order of the fields is V gene, CDR3 protein.

TRBV19,ASTSGLTGNTIY
TRBV24-1,ATRPSGGNEQY
TRBV7-2,ASSRDRGYYGYT
TRBV7-9,ASSPIDRAGETQY
TRBV4-3,ASSPRTSGDTNTGELF
TRBV19,ASSLQGSQGYT
TRBV27,ASSLGPPPDTQY
TRBV3-1/TRBV3-2,ASSQRRGRGDYEQY
TRBV27,ASSLSTDYNQPQH
TRBV5-4,ASSLAGTAETQY
TRBV5-1,ASSLADPGQGAKGYT
TRBV27,ASSLDRGHGANVLT
TRBV11-2,ASSPSRGEKLF
TRBV28,AAGQRIYGYT
TRBV24-1,ATSDPGGGKTQY
TRBV18,ASSPFNRPGNFNYGYT
TRBV29-1,SGKDRVDEKLF
TRBV7-6,ASSLSATGLGNQPQH
TRBV18,ASSPRGTGETGELF
TRBV6-5,ASRTGTGNYGYT
TRBV6-2/TRBV6-3,ASSYSAGLNQPQH
TRBV10-3,AISESGASGNTIY
TRBV7-9,ASSFGNQGLETQY
TRBV10-3,AIRDPGQGGNYEQY
TRBV7-9,ASSNGDYGYT
TRBV20-1,SASSTKNTEAF
TRBV5-1,ASSLQRGQETQY
TRBV7-2,ASSLSVSNREAF
TRBV30,AWSLNTETGFT
TRBV15,ATSSRGSYEQY
TRBV28,ATETTNTDTQY
TRBV11-2,ASSLSQGGGYT
TRBV5-4,ASSSRTGSTAETQY
TRBV19,ASSPLVTSLTDTQY
TRBV7-2,ASSSGTGGTEAF
TRBV15,ATSREGGVKTQY
TRBV7-8,ASSPRTSGNTGELF
TRBV4-1,ASSQGSLRGRSRPNIQY
TRBV7-2,ASSLVGTGGVCF
TRBV24-1,ATSDFGVSGANVLT